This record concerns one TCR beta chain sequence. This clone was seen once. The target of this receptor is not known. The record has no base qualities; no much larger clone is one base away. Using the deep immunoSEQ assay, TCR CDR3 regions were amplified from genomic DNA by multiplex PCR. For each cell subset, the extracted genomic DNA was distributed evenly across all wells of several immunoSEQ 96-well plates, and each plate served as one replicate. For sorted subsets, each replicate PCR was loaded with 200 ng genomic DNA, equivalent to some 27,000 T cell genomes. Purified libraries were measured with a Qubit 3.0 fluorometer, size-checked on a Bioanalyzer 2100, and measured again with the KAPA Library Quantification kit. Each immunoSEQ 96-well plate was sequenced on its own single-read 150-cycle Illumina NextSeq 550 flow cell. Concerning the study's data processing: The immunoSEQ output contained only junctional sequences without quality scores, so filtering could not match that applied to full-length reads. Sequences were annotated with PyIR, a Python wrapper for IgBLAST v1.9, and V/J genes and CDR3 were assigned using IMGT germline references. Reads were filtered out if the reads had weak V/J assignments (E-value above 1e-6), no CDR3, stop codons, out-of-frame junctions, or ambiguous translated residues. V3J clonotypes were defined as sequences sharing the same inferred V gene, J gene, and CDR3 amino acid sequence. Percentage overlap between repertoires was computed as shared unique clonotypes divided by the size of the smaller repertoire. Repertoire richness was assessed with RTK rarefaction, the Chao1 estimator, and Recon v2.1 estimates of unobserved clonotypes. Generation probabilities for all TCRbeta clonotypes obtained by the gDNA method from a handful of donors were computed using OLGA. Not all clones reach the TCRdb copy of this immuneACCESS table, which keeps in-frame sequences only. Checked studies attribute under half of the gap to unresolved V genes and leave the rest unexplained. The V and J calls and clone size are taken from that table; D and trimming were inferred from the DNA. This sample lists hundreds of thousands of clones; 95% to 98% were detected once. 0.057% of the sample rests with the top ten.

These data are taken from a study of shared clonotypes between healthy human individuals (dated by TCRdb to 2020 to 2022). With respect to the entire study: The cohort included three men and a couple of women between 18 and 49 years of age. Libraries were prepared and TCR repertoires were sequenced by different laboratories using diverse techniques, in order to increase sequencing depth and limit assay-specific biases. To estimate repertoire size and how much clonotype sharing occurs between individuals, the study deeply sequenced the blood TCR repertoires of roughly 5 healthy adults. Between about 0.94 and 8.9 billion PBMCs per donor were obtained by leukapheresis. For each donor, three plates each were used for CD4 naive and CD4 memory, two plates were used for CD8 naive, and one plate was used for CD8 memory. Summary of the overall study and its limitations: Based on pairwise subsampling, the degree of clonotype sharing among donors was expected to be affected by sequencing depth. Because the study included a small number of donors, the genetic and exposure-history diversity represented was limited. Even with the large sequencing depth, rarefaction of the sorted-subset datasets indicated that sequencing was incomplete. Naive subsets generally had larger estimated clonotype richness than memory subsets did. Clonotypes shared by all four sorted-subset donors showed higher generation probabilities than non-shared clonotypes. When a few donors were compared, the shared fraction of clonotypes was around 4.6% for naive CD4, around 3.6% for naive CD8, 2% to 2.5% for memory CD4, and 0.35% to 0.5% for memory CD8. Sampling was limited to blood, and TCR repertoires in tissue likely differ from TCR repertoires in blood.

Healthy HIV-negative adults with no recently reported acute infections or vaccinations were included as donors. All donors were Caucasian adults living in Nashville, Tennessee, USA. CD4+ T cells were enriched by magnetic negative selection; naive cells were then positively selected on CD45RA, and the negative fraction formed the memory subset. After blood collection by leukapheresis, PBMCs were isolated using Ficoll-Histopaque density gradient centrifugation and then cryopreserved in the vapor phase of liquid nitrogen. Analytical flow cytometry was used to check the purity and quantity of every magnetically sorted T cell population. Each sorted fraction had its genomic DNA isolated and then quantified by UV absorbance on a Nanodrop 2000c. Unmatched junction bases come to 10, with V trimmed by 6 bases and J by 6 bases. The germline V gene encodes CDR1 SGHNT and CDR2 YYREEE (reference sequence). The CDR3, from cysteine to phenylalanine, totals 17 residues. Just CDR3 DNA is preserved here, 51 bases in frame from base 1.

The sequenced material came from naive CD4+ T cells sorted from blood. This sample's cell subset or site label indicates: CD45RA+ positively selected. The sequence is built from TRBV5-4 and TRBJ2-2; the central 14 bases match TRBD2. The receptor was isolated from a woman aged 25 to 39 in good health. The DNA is TGTGCCAGCACCCTGGGACTAGCGGGAGTTGGGGCCGGGGAGCTGTTTTTT. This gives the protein CASTLGLAGVGAGELFF.